The 2 T cell receptor beta chains below were found in one sample sequenced in a study of cytotoxic CD8 clonotypes in ibrutinib-treated CLL. Profiled with immunoSEQ multiplex PCR; TCRdb holds only in-frame clones, not every one. This sample has about 330,000 clones, with roughly 67% found just once. The sample in question was PBMCs, obtained after 36 months of ibrutinib treatment. These receptors came from a human donor with chronic lymphocytic leukemia.

The gene calls are TRBV6-5 and TRBJ2-3; TRBD2 aligns across 8 bases. The CDR3 has 14 amino acids. J gave up 1 base and V 8 bases, and 5 bases lay outside the gene matches. Germline V lookup: CDR1 MNHEY, CDR2 SVGAGI. The CDR3: CASSRREGTDTQYF. The CDR3 DNA sequence: TGTGCCAGCTCCAGGCGGGAGGGCACAGATACGCAGTATTTT.

V and J are TRBV2 and TRBJ1-2; TRBD1 might be the D (5 bases). Germline CDR1 reads SNHLY; CDR2 reads FYNNEI. The V end was cut by 6 bases, the J end by 5 bases, with 19 bases between. The CDR3 length is 15 residues. The CDR3 DNA follows: TGTGCCAGCAGACTGCAGGGAGGCCTTGAGTATGGCTACACCTTC. It encodes CASRLQGGLEYGYTF.